This T cell receptor beta chain was retrieved from a study of shared clonotypes between healthy human individuals. Germline lookup yields CDR1 SNHLY and CDR2 FYNNEI. V was cut by 10 bases and J by 0 bases, with 13 bases left in between. The CDR3 loop spans 14 amino acids. Clones were sequenced by immunoSEQ multiplex PCR, and TCRdb holds only the in-frame ones, with some missing. The sample records about 1 million clones, around 74% being singletons. This receptor was obtained from a young man in good health. The chain is built from TRBV2 and TRBJ2-1; D may be TRBD2 (5 bases). The sequenced sample was memory CD4+ T cells sorted from blood. Subset in this sample: CD45RA-negative fraction. DNA for the CDR3: TGTGCCACTACCCGAGGGCTCTCCTACAATGAGCAGTTCTTC. Its protein product is CATTRGLSYNEQFF.